The 16 T cell receptor beta chains in this list originate from one sample, sequenced in a study of blood T cell repertoires in COVID-19. Produced via immunoSEQ multiplex PCR; TCRdb's table is partial and in-frame only. This table has approximately 210,000 clones, 75% to 90% appearing once. Specimen: peripheral blood. Every receptor here comes from a man aged 40-49 years with acute or convalescent COVID-19.

The chain is built from TRBV19 and TRBJ1-3, with D possibly being TRBD1 (5 bases). There are 14 residues in the CDR3. The germline V and J ends were trimmed by 2 bases and 2 bases, with 7 bases remaining between them. In germline, CDR1 is LNHDA, CDR2 SQIVND (reference sequence). The CDR3 coding sequence is TGTGCCAGTAGTATATCCAGGGCTGGAAACACCATATATTTT. It codes for CASSISRAGNTIYF. Filled out from reference TRBV19 and TRBJ1-3, the complete variable domain reads DGGITQSPKYLFRKEGQNVTLSCEQNLNHDAMYWYRQDPGQGLRLIYYSQIVNDFQKGDIAEGYSVSREKKESFPLTVTSAQKNPTAFYLCASSISRAGNTIYFGEGSWLTVV.

This chain joins TRBV30 and TRBJ1-2, with TRBD1 matching over 10 bases. Germline trimming cut 4 bases from V and 6 bases from J; bases unmatched to any gene: 8. The CDR3 spans 14 residues. Per the germline V gene, CDR1 is GTSNPN and CDR2 is SVGIG (reference sequence). The CDR3 coding sequence is TGTGCCTGGACCACCGGGACAGGGGTAGATGGCTACACCTTC. This codes for CAWTTGTGVDGYTF. The full variable domain, with the rest looked up from reference TRBV30 and TRBJ1-2, is SQTIHQWPATLVQPVGSPLSLECTVEGTSNPNLYWYRQAAGRGLQLLFYSVGIGQISSEVPQNLSASRPQDRQFILSSKKLLLSDSGFYLCAWTTGTGVDGYTFGSGTRLTVV.

This chain joins TRBV5-1 and TRBJ2-5, with D possibly TRBD1 on 6 matching bases. The CDR3 is 14 amino acids. The germline gives CDR1 SGHRS, CDR2 YFSETQ. Trimming shortened V by 0 bases and J by 5 bases, and 11 bases separated the two germline ends. As DNA, the CDR3 is TGCGCCAGCAGCTTGGACAGGGCTTTTGAGACCCAGTACTTC. Protein: CASSLDRAFETQYF.

V usage is TRBV2 and J usage is TRBJ2-3; 14 positions match TRBD2. With 3 bases clipped from V and 2 bases from J, the junction kept 4 bases outside the gene matches. Germline CDR1 and CDR2: SNHLY and FYNNEI. This CDR3 spans 17 amino acids. CDR3: CASSEKGLAGVTDTQYF. The CDR3 nucleotides are TGTGCCAGCAGTGAGAAGGGACTAGCGGGAGTCACAGATACGCAGTATTTT. Together with reference TRBV2 and TRBJ2-3, the CDR3 gives the full variable domain: EPEVTQTPSHQVTQMGQEVILRCVPISNHLYFYWYRQILGQKVEFLVSFYNNEISEKSEIFDDQFSVERPDGSNFTLKIRSTKLEDSAMYFCASSEKGLAGVTDTQYFGPGTRLTVL.

The chain employs TRBV27 and TRBJ2-7; TRBD1 agrees at 8 bases. This CDR3 has 15 amino acids. From germline, CDR1 is MNHEY and CDR2 SMNVEV (reference sequence). V lost 2 bases to trimming and J lost 4 bases; unmatched junction nucleotides: 7. The CDR3 DNA sequence: TGTGCCAGCAGTTTAGGTCAGGGGGCTTTGTACGAGCAGTACTTC. Encoded protein: CASSLGQGALYEQYF.

The chain has TRBV19 and TRBJ2-1, with D tentatively TRBD1 (6 bases). V was clipped by 5 bases and J by 3 bases, with 11 bases between them. The CDR3 is 14 residues long. Germline V gene sequence: CDR1 LNHDA, CDR2 SQIVND (reference sequence). CDR3 in DNA: TGTGCCAGTAGTTTTGGGGGCCTCTACAATGAGCAGTTCTTC. This translates into CASSFGGLYNEQFF.

The chain recombines TRBV7-9 with TRBJ2-4; the D gene is possibly TRBD1 (6 bases). The CDR3 runs 17 residues. Trimming removed 3 bases at V and 0 bases at J, with 15 bases between. Germline lookup yields CDR1 SEHNR and CDR2 FQNEAQ (reference sequence). The CDR3 sequence: CASSLLGRGIAKNIQYF. The CDR3 DNA reads as TGTGCCAGCAGCTTGCTCGGCAGGGGCATAGCCAAAAACATTCAGTACTTC.

This clone appeared once. V and J are TRBV24-1 and TRBJ2-7, with 11 nucleotides matching TRBD1. The germline gives CDR1 KGHDR, CDR2 SFDVKD. CDR3 length equals 14 residues. J was trimmed by 4 bases and V by 9 bases; bases with no gene match: 7. The CDR3 region is CATARTGGAYEQYF. The CDR3 DNA follows: TGTGCCACCGCGAGGACAGGGGGCGCGTACGAGCAGTACTTC.

Only one count was recorded for this clone. The chain joins TRBV29-1 to TRBJ1-4; D is possibly TRBD1 (6 bases). CDR1 is SQVTM and CDR2 is ANQGSEA in the germline V gene. CDR3 length: 13 residues. V lost 4 bases, J lost 4 bases, and 10 bases lay in between. The CDR3 DNA reads TGCAGCGTTGCATGGGGGCTTAATGAAAAACTGTTTTTT. As protein: CSVAWGLNEKLFF.

Worth noting for this clone: In the same sample, other DNA sequences code for this CDR3. The chain has TRBV28 and TRBJ1-1; 9 positions agree with TRBD1. In germline, CDR1 is MDHEN, CDR2 SYDVKM. The trim removed 4 bases at V and 2 bases at J, leaving 2 bases unmatched. The CDR3 consists of 14 residues. In nucleotides, the CDR3 is TGTGCCAGCAGTTCGGGACAGGGCAACACTGAAGCTTTCTTT. Its translation is CASSSGQGNTEAFF.

The J gene is TRBJ2-7, the V gene TRBV30, with D unresolved. Trimming cost V 2 bases and J 4 bases, with 15 bases left between them. This CDR3 comprises 14 residues. The germline gives CDR1 GTSNPN, CDR2 SVGIG (reference sequence). CDR3 nucleotide sequence: TGTGCCTGGAGTCTAACCTCTGGGCTGTACGAGCAGTACTTC. Protein sequence: CAWSLTSGLYEQYF.

A remark on this clone: Other DNA sequences within the sample encode an identical CDR3. This chain uses TRBV4-1 with TRBJ2-1; D call uncertain. CDR1 MGHRA and CDR2 YSYEKL come from the germline V gene. The length of the CDR3 is 15 residues. Deletions cut 0 bases from V and 5 bases from J, with 11 bases between. The CDR3 sequence: CASSQDESQNNEQFF. The CDR3 nucleotides are TGCGCCAGCAGCCAAGATGAGTCACAGAACAATGAGCAGTTCTTC.

The chain combines TRBV27 with TRBJ1-6; possibly TRBD1 for D (5 bases). CDR1 and CDR2 (germline): MNHEY, SMNVEV (reference sequence). With 6 bases removed from V and 7 bases from J, the gap between germline ends came to 25 bases. The length of the CDR3 is 18 residues. CDR3 amino acids: CASSLARQGLGWNSPLHF. CDR3 nucleotides: TGTGCCAGCAGCCTTGCCCGGCAGGGTTTGGGTTGGAATTCACCCCTCCACTTT.

V and J are TRBV6-5 and TRBJ1-3; D call uncertain. V was pared by 0 bases and J by 2 bases, with 5 bases between. The CDR3 contains 14 residues. Germline-derived CDR1 and CDR2 are MNHEY and SVGAGI. Here the CDR3 reads CASSYSAAGNTIYF. CDR3 bases: TGTGCCAGCAGTTACTCCGCGGCTGGAAACACCATATATTTT.

The chain joins TRBV7-6 to TRBJ1-2; 7 bases fit TRBD1. The germline gives CDR1 SGHVS, CDR2 FNYEAQ. This CDR3 spans 19 amino acids. The V segment lost 4 bases and the J segment 3 bases; nucleotides outside the gene matches: 20. CDR3 loop: CASSSTRGQLSIEDYGYTF. The CDR3 DNA reads as TGTGCCAGCAGCTCTACCCGGGGACAGCTCAGCATAGAGGACTATGGCTACACCTTC.

The chain employs TRBV3-1 (or the pseudogene TRBV3-2) and TRBJ2-3; D uncertain. V was clipped by 4 bases and J by 5 bases, with 10 bases between them. The CDR3 sequence is 13 residues long. Germline V gives CDR1 LGHDT, CDR2 YNNKEL (reference sequence). CDR3 residues: CASSRRGLDTQYF. The CDR3 coding sequence is TGTGCCAGCAGCCGACGAGGTCTAGATACGCAGTATTTT.